Listed below are T cell receptor beta chains from one sample, sequenced in a study of cytomegalovirus exposure and HLA in healthy donors. Repertoires were generated with immunoSEQ multiplex PCR, while TCRdb's copy carries only in-frame clones and drops some. Among some 86,000 clones listed, approximately 94% were seen once. Sequencing input: PBMCs. Source of these receptors: a woman younger than 45 in good health and CMV-seronegative. CDR3s include the opening cysteine and the closing phenylalanine or tryptophan. The D gene is left open where the match is weak. The size of a clone is reported for some rows only, either as once, few or many, or as a class for expanded clones.

J	D	V	size	CDR3	DNA
TRBJ2-7	.	TRBV19	once	CASSIQGYEQYF	TGTGCCAGTAGTATCCAGGGGTACGAGCAGTACTTC
TRBJ2-7	TRBD1	TRBV6-4	.	CVSTLDPGGTVAYEQYF	TGTGTCAGCACCCTTGACCCAGGGGGAACGGTGGCCTACGAGCAGTACTTC
TRBJ1-4	.	TRBV11-2	.	CASSEQTQRGKLFF	TGTGCCAGCAGCGAGCAGACTCAAAGGGGGAAACTGTTTTTT
TRBJ2-3	TRBD1	TRBV7-7	.	CASSLGTGYLDTQYF	TGTGCCAGCAGCTTAGGGACAGGGTATTTAGATACGCAGTATTTT
TRBJ1-3	.	TRBV18	.	CASSPPGGSGNTIYF	TGTGCCAGCTCACCGCCCGGGGGTTCTGGAAACACCATATATTTT
TRBJ2-7	.	TRBV10-3	once	CAISVIQGSYEQYF	TGTGCCATCAGTGTCATACAGGGTTCCTACGAGCAGTACTTC
TRBJ1-3	.	TRBV7-2	.	CASSAITGNPSGNTIYF	TGTGCCAGCAGCGCTATCACAGGGAACCCCTCTGGAAACACCATATATTTT
TRBJ1-1	.	TRBV29-1	.	CSVGRAYLNTEAFF	TGCAGCGTTGGCAGGGCCTACCTGAACACTGAAGCTTTCTTT
TRBJ2-3	.	TRBV4-1	.	CASSQRAAGPGTDTQYF	TGCGCCAGCAGCCAAAGAGCCGCCGGTCCGGGCACAGATACGCAGTATTTT
TRBJ1-5	TRBD1	TRBV27	.	CASSTGALMGNQPQHF	TGTGCCAGCAGTACAGGGGCTTTAATGGGCAATCAGCCCCAGCATTTT
TRBJ2-2	.	TRBV6-4	.	CASSDSGENTGELFF	TGTGCCAGCAGTGACTCGGGAGAGAACACCGGGGAGCTGTTTTTT
TRBJ1-2	.	TRBV10-3	.	CAISDGGLQGYGYTF	TGTGCCATCAGTGACGGAGGTCTCCAAGGCTATGGCTACACCTTC
TRBJ2-2	TRBD1	TRBV19	.	CASSTTGYTGELFF	TGTGCCAGTAGCACGACAGGGTACACCGGGGAGCTGTTTTTT
TRBJ2-1	.	TRBV7-3	.	CASSLESYNEQFF	TGTGCCAGCAGCTTAGAGTCCTACAATGAGCAGTTCTTC
TRBJ2-7	TRBD2	TRBV19	few	CASRPGSGSFYEQYF	TGTGCCAGCCGCCCCGGCAGCGGGAGTTTCTACGAGCAGTACTTC
TRBJ2-3	TRBD2	TRBV6-6	once	CASSSGGYRGTDTQYF	TGTGCCAGCAGTTCCGGGGGGTACCGAGGCACAGATACGCAGTATTTT
TRBJ2-2	.	TRBV7-3	.	CASSLRGQGQHTGELFF	TGTGCCAGCAGCTTAAGGGGGCAGGGACAACACACCGGGGAGCTGTTTTTT
TRBJ2-3	TRBD2	TRBV6-5	.	CASSSGSGDTDTQYF	TGTGCCAGCAGTTCCGGAAGCGGGGATACAGATACGCAGTATTTT
TRBJ1-1	TRBD1	TRBV5-1	.	CASSLGGTGRMNTEAFF	TGCGCCAGCAGCTTGGGGGGGACAGGTCGCATGAACACTGAAGCTTTCTTT
TRBJ1-1	TRBD1	TRBV27	.	CASSRQGVRTEAFF	TGTGCCAGCAGCCGACAGGGGGTAAGGACTGAAGCTTTCTTT
TRBJ2-4	.	TRBV9	.	CASSFRPGLGNIQYF	TGTGCCAGCAGCTTTCGTCCGGGACTTGGAAACATTCAGTACTTC
TRBJ1-2	.	TRBV5-8	.	CASSSPGTAVPNYGYTF	TGTGCCAGCAGCTCTCCGGGAACAGCCGTTCCTAACTATGGCTACACCTTC
TRBJ2-1	.	TRBV15	.	CATRRAGDEQFF	TGTGCCACCAGAAGGGCAGGGGATGAGCAGTTCTTC
TRBJ1-5	TRBD1	TRBV19	.	CASSIRVQGESQPQHF	TGTGCCAGTAGTATTCGCGTACAGGGGGAGAGTCAGCCCCAGCATTTT
TRBJ2-3	TRBD1	TRBV2	.	CASSEGQGAGDTQYF	TGTGCCAGCAGTGAAGGACAGGGGGCTGGAGATACGCAGTATTTT
TRBJ2-3	.	TRBV7-3	once	CASSFGGTDTQYF	TGTGCCAGCAGCTTCGGGGGCACAGATACGCAGTATTTT
TRBJ2-7	TRBD2	TRBV5-1	.	CASSPGLAGGVNEQYF	TGCGCCAGCAGCCCGGGACTAGCGGGAGGGGTTAACGAGCAGTACTTC
TRBJ2-7	.	TRBV14	.	CASSQARGGVGGHSYEQYF	TGTGCCAGCAGCCAAGCCCGAGGGGGTGTCGGGGGGCACTCCTACGAGCAGTACTTC
TRBJ2-3	TRBD2	TRBV7-9	.	CASSPYGGASTDTQYF	TGTGCCAGCAGCCCGTACGGGGGGGCAAGCACAGATACGCAGTATTTT
TRBJ1-2	TRBD1	TRBV27	.	CASSNQGTANYGYTF	TGTGCCAGCAGTAACCAGGGGACAGCTAACTATGGCTACACCTTC
TRBJ1-2	TRBD1	TRBV6-1	.	CASKTGDSHGYTF	TGTGCCAGCAAAACAGGGGATAGCCATGGCTACACCTTC
TRBJ1-1	TRBD1	TRBV5-1	.	CASSLEQGAWEAFF	TGCGCCAGCAGCTTGGAGCAGGGGGCGTGGGAGGCTTTCTTT
TRBJ1-5	.	TRBV6-1	.	CASSAKQGVQPQHF	TGTGCCAGCAGTGCTAAACAGGGAGTTCAGCCCCAGCATTTT
TRBJ1-5	.	TRBV28	.	CASSLPIDSSNQPQHF	TGTGCCAGCAGTTTACCAATCGACAGTAGCAATCAGCCCCAGCATTTT
TRBJ2-7	.	TRBV7-2	.	CASSLASSYEQYF	TGTGCCAGCAGCTTAGCCAGCTCCTACGAGCAGTACTTC
TRBJ2-1	.	TRBV2	.	CASSELLVGSYNEQFF	TGTGCCAGCAGTGAACTACTTGTCGGCTCCTACAATGAGCAGTTCTTC
TRBJ1-1	.	TRBV6-4	.	CASSDYSSTEAFF	TGTGCCAGCAGTGATTACAGCTCCACTGAAGCTTTCTTT
TRBJ2-3	TRBD2	TRBV4-1	.	CASSQPSLRSGADTDTQYF	TGCGCCAGCAGCCAACCTAGCCTTAGAAGCGGGGCCGACACAGATACGCAGTATTTT
TRBJ1-1	TRBD1	TRBV6-5	.	CASRNSGTVNTEAFF	TGTGCCAGCAGAAACTCCGGGACAGTGAACACTGAAGCTTTCTTT
TRBJ1-5	TRBD1	TRBV7-8	.	CASSPRQGGDQPQHF	TGTGCCAGCAGCCCCAGACAGGGGGGGGATCAGCCCCAGCATTTT
TRBJ1-2	.	TRBV5-4	.	CASSLAQDYGYTF	TGTGCCAGCAGCTTGGCCCAGGATTATGGCTACACCTTC
TRBJ1-2	TRBD1	TRBV5-1	.	CASSRGQGRDGYTF	TGCGCCAGCAGCAGAGGACAGGGAAGAGATGGCTACACCTTC